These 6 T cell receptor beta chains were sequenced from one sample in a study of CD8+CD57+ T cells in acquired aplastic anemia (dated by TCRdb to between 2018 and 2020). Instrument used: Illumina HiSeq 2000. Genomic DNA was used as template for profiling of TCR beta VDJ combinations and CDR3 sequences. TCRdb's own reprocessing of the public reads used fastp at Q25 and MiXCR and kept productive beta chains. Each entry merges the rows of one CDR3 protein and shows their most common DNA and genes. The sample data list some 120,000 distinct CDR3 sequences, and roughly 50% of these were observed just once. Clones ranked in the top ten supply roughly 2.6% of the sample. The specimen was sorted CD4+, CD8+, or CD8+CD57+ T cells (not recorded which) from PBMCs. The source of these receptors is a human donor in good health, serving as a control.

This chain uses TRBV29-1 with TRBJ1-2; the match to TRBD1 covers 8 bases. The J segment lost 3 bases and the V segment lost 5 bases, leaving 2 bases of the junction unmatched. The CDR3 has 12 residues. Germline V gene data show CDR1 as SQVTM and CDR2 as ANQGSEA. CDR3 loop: CSVSTGDYGYTF. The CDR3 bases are TGCAGCGTTTCGACAGGGGACTATGGCTACACCTTC.

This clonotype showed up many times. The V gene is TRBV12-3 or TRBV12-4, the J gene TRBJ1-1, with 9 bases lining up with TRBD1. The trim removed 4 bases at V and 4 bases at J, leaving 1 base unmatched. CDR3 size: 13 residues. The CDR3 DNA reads TGTGCCAGCAGTTGGGACAGGGCCACTGAAGCTTTCTTT. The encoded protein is CASSWDRATEAFF.

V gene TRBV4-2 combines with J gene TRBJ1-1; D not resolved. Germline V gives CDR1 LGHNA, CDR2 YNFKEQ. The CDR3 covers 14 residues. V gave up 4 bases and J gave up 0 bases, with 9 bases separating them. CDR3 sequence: CASSRFSVNTEAFF. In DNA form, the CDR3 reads TGTGCCAGCAGCCGCTTTTCTGTGAACACTGAAGCTTTCTTT.

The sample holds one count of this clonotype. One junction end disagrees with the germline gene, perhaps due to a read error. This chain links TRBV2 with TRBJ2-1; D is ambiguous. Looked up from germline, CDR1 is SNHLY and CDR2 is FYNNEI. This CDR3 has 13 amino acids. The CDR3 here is CASSLAKAVSAHF. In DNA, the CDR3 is TGTGCCAGCAGTTTGGCAAAGGCCGTCAGCGCGCACTTC. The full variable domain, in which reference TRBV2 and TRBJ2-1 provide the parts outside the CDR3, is EPEVTQTPSHQVTQMGQEVILRCVPISNHLYFYWYRQILGQKVEFLVSFYNNEISEKSEIFDDQFSVERPDGSNFTLKIRSTKLEDSAMYFCASSLAKAVSAHFGPGTRLTVL.

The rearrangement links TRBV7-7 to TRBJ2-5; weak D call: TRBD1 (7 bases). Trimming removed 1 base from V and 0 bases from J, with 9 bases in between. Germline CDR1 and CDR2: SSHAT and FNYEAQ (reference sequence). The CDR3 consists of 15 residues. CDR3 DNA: TGTGCCAGCAGCTTAGGCGGGACAGACCAAGAGACCCAGTACTTC. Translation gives CASSLGGTDQETQYF.

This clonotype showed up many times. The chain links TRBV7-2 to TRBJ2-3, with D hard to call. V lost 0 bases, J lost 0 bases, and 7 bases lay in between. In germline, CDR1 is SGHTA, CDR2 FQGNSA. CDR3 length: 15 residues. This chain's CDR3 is CASSLAGLSTDTQYF. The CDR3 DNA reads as TGTGCCAGCAGCTTAGCGGGGTTAAGCACAGATACGCAGTATTTT.